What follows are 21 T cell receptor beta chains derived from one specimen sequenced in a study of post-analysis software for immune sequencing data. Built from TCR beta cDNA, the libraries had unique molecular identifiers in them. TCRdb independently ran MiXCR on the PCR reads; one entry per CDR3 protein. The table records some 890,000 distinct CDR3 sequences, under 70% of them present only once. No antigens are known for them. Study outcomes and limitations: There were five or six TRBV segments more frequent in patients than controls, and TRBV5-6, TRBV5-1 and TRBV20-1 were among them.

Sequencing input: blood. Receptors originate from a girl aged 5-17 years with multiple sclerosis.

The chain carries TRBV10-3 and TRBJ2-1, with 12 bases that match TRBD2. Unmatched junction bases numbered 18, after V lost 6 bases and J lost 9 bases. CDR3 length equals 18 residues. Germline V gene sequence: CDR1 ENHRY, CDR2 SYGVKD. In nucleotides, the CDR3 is TGTGCCATCAGAGGGCCTAGCGGGAGGGACAGTAGTGTCAGTGAGCAGTTCTTC. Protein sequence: CAIRGPSGRDSSVSEQFF.

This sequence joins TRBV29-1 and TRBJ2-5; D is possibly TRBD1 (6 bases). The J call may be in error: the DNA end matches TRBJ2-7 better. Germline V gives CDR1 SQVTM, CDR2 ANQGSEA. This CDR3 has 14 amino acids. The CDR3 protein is CSVVQGSVEGEQYF. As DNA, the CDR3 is TGCAGCGTTGTCCAGGGGAGTGTAGAAGGCGAGCAGTACTTC.

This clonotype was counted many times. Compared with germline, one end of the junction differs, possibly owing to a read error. CDR3 residues: CASSLDRDEQYF. In DNA, the CDR3 is TGTGCCAGCAGCTTAGACAGGGACGAGCAGTACTTC. The J gene is TRBJ2-7, the V gene TRBV5-1, with 7 bases fitting TRBD1. The CDR3 loop spans 12 amino acids. Germline assignment: CDR1 SGHRS and CDR2 YFSETQ.

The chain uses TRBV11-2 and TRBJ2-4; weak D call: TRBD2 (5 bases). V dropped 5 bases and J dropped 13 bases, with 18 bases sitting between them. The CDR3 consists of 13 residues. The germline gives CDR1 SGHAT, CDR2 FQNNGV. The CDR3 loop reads CASSPTALGEQYF. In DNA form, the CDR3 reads TGTGCCAGCAGCCCTACGGCTCTTGGGGAGCAGTACTTC.

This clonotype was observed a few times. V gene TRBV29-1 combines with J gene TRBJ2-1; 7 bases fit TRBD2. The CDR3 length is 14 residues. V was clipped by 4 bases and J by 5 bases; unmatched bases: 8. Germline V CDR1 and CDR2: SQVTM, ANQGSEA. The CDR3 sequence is CSVAVGGQDNEQFF. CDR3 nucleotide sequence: TGCAGCGTTGCCGTGGGAGGGCAGGACAATGAGCAGTTCTTC.

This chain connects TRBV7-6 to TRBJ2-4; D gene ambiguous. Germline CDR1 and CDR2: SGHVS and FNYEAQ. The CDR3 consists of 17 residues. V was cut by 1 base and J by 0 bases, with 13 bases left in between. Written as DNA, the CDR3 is TGTGCCAGCAGCTTAGAGGGTGGAAGAATAGCCAAAAACATTCAGTACTTC. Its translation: CASSLEGGRIAKNIQYF.

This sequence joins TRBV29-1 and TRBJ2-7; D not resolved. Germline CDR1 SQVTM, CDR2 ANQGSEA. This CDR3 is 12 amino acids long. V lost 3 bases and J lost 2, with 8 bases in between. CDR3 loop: CSVEMTPYEQYF. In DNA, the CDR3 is TGCAGCGTTGAGATGACACCCTACGAGCAGTACTTC.

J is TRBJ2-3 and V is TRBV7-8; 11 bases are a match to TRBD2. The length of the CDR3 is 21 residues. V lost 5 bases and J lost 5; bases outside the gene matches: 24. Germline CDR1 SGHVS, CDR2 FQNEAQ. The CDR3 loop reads CASSDIRGRVAGGHSEDTQYF. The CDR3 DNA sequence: TGTGCCAGCAGCGACATCCGGGGGAGGGTAGCGGGGGGGCATTCGGAAGATACGCAGTATTTT.

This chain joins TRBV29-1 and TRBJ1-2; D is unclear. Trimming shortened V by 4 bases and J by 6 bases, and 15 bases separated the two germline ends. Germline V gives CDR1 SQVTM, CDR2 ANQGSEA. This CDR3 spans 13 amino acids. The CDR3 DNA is TGCAGCGTTGGGGTCCGGGAAGAGGATGGCTACACCTTC. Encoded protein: CSVGVREEDGYTF.

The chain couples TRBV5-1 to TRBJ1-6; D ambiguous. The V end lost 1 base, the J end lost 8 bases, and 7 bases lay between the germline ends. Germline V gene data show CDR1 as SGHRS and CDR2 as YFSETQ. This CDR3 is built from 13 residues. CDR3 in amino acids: CASSLIEDSPLHF. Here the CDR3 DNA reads TGCGCCAGCAGCTTGATAGAGGATTCACCCCTCCACTTT.

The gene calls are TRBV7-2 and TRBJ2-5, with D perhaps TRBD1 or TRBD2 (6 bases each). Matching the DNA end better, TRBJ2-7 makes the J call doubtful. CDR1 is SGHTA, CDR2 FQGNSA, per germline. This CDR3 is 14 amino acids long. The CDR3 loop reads CASSRGALSYEQYF. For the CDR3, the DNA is TGTGCCAGCAGCAGGGGGGCTCTCTCCTACGAGCAGTACTTC.

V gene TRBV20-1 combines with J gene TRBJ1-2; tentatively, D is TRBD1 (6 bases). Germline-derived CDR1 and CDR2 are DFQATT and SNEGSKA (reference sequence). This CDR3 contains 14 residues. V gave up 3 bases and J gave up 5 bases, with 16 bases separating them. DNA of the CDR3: TGCAGTGCTAGCATGGGGGGCCCGGCGTATGGCTACACCTTC. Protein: CSASMGGPAYGYTF.

CDR3 coding DNA: TGTGCCAGCTCGGTCAGCCCCACCTACGAGCGGTACTTC. This gives the protein CASSVSPTYERYF. The chain is built from TRBV12-3 or TRBV12-4 and TRBJ2-4; no firm D call. This CDR3 has 13 residues. Trimming cost V 8 bases and J 15 bases, with 23 bases left between them.

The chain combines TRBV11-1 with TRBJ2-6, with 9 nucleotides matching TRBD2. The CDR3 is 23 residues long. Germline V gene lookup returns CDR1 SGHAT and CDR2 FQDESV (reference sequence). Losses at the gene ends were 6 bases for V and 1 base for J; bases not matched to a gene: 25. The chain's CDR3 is CASRASKGSGGRALRSGANVLTF. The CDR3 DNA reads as TGTGCCAGCAGAGCATCAAAGGGGTCCGGCGGGAGGGCCTTGAGGTCTGGGGCCAACGTCCTGACTTTC.

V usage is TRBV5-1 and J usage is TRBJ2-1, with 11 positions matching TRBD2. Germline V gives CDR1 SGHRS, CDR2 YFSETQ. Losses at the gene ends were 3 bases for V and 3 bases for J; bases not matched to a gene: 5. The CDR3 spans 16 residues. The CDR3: CASSYLGLADYNEQFF. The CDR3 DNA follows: TGCGCCAGCAGCTACCTGGGACTAGCGGACTACAATGAGCAGTTCTTC.

The CDR3 sequence: CSASGGFSYEQYF. The CDR3 DNA follows: TGCAGTGCTAGCGGGGGATTCTCCTACGAGCAGTACTTC. This chain uses TRBV20-1 with TRBJ2-7, with D possibly being TRBD2 (6 bases). V lost 3 bases and J lost 0, with 9 bases in between. This CDR3 has 13 amino acids. Germline V gives CDR1 DFQATT, CDR2 SNEGSKA (reference sequence).

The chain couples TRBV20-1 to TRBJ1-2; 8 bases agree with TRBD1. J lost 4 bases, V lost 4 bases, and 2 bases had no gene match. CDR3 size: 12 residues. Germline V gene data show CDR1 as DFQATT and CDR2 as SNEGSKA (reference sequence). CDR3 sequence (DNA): TGCAGTGCTACGGACAGGGTCTATGGCTACACCTTC. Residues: CSATDRVYGYTF.

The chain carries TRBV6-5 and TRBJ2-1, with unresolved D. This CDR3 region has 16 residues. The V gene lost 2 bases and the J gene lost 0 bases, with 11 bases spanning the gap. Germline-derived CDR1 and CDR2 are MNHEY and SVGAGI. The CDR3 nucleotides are TGTGCCAGCAGTTACACGGATTCTAGCTCCTACAATGAGCAGTTCTTC. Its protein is CASSYTDSSSYNEQFF.

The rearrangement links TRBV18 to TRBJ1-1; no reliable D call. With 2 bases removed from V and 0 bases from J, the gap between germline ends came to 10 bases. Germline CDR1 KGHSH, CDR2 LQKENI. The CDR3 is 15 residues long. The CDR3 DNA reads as TGTGCCAGCTCACCAAGCAGGTGGATGAACACTGAAGCTTTCTTT. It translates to CASSPSRWMNTEAFF.

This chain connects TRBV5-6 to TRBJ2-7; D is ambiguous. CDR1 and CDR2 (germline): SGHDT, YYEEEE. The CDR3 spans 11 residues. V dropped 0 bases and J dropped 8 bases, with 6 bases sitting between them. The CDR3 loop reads CASSLAGKQYF. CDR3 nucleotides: TGTGCCAGCAGCTTGGCCGGCAAGCAGTACTTC.

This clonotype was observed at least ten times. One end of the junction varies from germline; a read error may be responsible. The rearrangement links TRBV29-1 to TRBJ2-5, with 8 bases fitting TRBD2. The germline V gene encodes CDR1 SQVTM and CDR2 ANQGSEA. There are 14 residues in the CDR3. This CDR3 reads CSVEVRGAQETQYF. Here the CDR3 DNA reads TGCAGCGTCGAAGTGCGGGGGGCCCAAGAGACCCAGTACTTC.